This T cell receptor beta chain came from a study of tumor and adjacent non-tumor tissue in lung cancer. Study background: Patients comprised roughly 12 adenocarcinoma, 2 squamous cell carcinoma and 1 small cell lung cancer. Samples averaged around 4.2 million productive TCRbeta reads each. Study-wide points: Patients with more diverse tumor TCRs had worse survival. In normal lung, the top 100 clones were significantly more dominant than in tumor.

The CDR3 has 15 amino acids. A word on this clonotype: Its antigen remains unknown. The junction differs from germline at one of its ends, possibly a read error.

Three rounds of nested PCR, following a modified ARM-PCR protocol, produced the TCRbeta library. MiXCR, applied by TCRdb to the multiplex PCR reads, yields one record per CDR3 protein. The repertoire has fewer than 120,000 distinct CDR3 sequences, over 75% of them found once; the top ten carry 20% to 25%. This sample's RNA came from whole unsorted tissue. The chain employs TRBV12-3 or TRBV12-4 and TRBJ2-7; D unclear. Sequenced sample: lung tumor tissue. This TCR was sampled from a man aged 70 or older with non-small cell lung cancer. The CDR3 loop reads CASSTSTRRPYEQYF. The CDR3 nucleotides are TGTGCTAGCAGTACCTCGACAAGAAGACCCTACGAACAGTACTTC.